This T cell receptor (beta chain) is from a study of cytomegalovirus exposure and HLA in healthy donors. Whole-study findings and limits: Rare sequences made up most TCRs, while some public TCRs were found in many donors.

The study drew the donors from its 120-subject validation cohort, separate from the approximately 690-subject first cohort. Trimming cost V 6 bases and J 3 bases, with 11 bases left between them. The CDR3 has 13 amino acids. The germline CDR1 and CDR2 sequences are SNHLY and FYNNEI. TCRdb's table, derived via immunoSEQ multiplex PCR, lists solely in-frame clones and lacks some. This sample has 100,000 to 150,000 clones; around 94% occur once, and the top ten carry less than 1.5%. Notes on this clone: Its antigen is undetermined.

Source material: PBMCs. The chain joins TRBV2 to TRBJ1-1, with D perhaps TRBD1 (5 bases). The sequence was obtained from a woman under 30 in good health and CMV-seronegative. The CDR3 sequence: CASRIDSYTEAFF. The CDR3, as DNA: TGTGCCAGCAGAATCGACAGCTACACTGAAGCTTTCTTT.